The 21 T cell receptor beta chains in this list originate from one sample, sequenced in a study of T cell repertoires in aging, cancer and after chemotherapy. TCR beta rearrangements were amplified from peripheral blood genomic DNA. Rearranged V-D-J TRB sequences were amplified with a mixed TRB-A/B primer pool. TCRdb reanalysed the multiplex PCR reads using MiXCR and keeps one entry per CDR3 protein. The sample carries approximately 4,900 distinct CDR3 sequences, under 50% recorded once. The sequencing input was blood. Receptors were obtained from a human donor in good health.

The gene calls are TRBV18 and TRBJ2-1; 10 positions match TRBD2. The V and J ends lost 9 bases and 3 bases, in that order; junction bases with no gene match: 8. This CDR3 contains 15 residues. CDR1 and CDR2 from the germline V gene are KGHSH and LQKENI. The CDR3 DNA reads TGTGCCAGTAGGGGATGGACTAGCGGCTACAATGAGCAGTTCTTC. It specifies CASRGWTSGYNEQFF.

This clonotype was seen more than once but under ten times. J is TRBJ2-1 and V is TRBV27; 7 nucleotides line up with TRBD1. The CDR3 spans 14 residues. Germline V CDR1 and CDR2: MNHEY, SMNVEV (reference sequence). V was pared by 5 bases and J by 4 bases, with 5 bases of the junction left unmatched. CDR3 in amino acids: CASSTDRAYNEQFF. CDR3 DNA: TGTGCCAGCAGTACCGACAGGGCATACAATGAGCAGTTCTTC.

CDR3 protein: CASSTLATKNIQYF. The CDR3, as DNA: TGTGCCAGTAGTACGCTAGCAACCAAAAACATTCAGTACTTC. J is TRBJ2-4 and V is TRBV19; possible D gene TRBD2, 5 bases. The ends were cut back, 4 bases at V and 2 bases at J, with 9 bases in the middle. The CDR3 spans 14 residues. CDR1 and CDR2 from the germline V gene are LNHDA and SQIVND (reference sequence).

Written as DNA, the CDR3 is TGTGCCAGCAGTCGGGACGGGAACACTGAAGCTTTCTTT. Amino acid sequence: CASSRDGNTEAFF. The rearrangement links TRBV6-5 to TRBJ1-1; TRBD1 is a possible D gene (5 bases). The CDR3 covers 13 residues. CDR1 and CDR2 from the germline V gene are MNHEY and SVGAGI. Between the trimmed V and J ends, which lost 5 bases and 1 base, there was a span of 8 bases.

This sequence joins TRBV6-1 and TRBJ2-1, with 10 bases lining up with TRBD1. This CDR3 comprises 16 residues. Germline V CDR1 and CDR2: MNHNS, SASEGT. The V and J ends lost 3 bases and 3 bases, in that order; junction bases with no gene match: 5. The DNA for the CDR3 is TGTGCCAGCAGTGATTGGACAGGGGGAGACTACAATGAGCAGTTCTTC. Residues: CASSDWTGGDYNEQFF.

J is TRBJ1-5 and V is TRBV28; D is uncertain. The germline V gene encodes CDR1 MDHEN and CDR2 SYDVKM. Trimming shortened V by 1 base and J by 4 bases, and 8 bases separated the two germline ends. This CDR3 is 14 amino acids long. The CDR3 DNA follows: TGTGCCAGCAGTTTATATCAGGCTAATCAGCCCCAGCATTTT. Amino acids: CASSLYQANQPQHF.

This clonotype has just a few counts. V is TRBV29-1 and J is TRBJ2-5; a possible D gene is TRBD1 (5 bases). Looked up from germline, CDR1 is SQVTM and CDR2 is ANQGSEA. V was clipped by 5 bases and J by 4 bases, with 17 bases between them. The CDR3 length is 14 residues. The CDR3 sequence: CSVLAPTEAETQYF. The CDR3 DNA follows: TGCAGCGTTTTGGCCCCGACAGAGGCAGAGACCCAGTACTTC.

The chain employs TRBV12-3 or TRBV12-4 and TRBJ2-2, with 12 bases matching TRBD2. The CDR3 runs 15 residues. V was clipped by 4 bases and J by 5 bases; unmatched bases: 2. The CDR3 reads CASSSLAGGTGELFF. DNA of the CDR3: TGTGCCAGCAGTTCTCTAGCGGGGGGGACCGGGGAGCTGTTTTTT.

The V gene is TRBV5-1, the J gene TRBJ1-4; 8 bases line up with TRBD1. Germline CDR1 is SGHRS and CDR2 is YFSETQ. Trimming cost V 1 base and J 8 bases; bases outside gene matches: 4. This CDR3 contains 14 residues. CDR3 nucleotides: TGCGCCAGCAGCTTGCAGGGGGCTTGGGAAAAACTGTTTTTT. Translating it yields CASSLQGAWEKLFF.

This chain links TRBV6-1 with TRBJ2-5; a possible D gene is TRBD2 (7 bases). The CDR3 runs 17 residues. The V end lost 3 bases, the J end lost 3 bases, and 20 bases lay between the germline ends. CDR1 MNHNS and CDR2 SASEGT come from the germline V gene. CDR3 sequence reads: CASSDLMRGQVKETQYF. The CDR3 DNA reads TGTGCCAGCAGTGACCTAATGCGGGGGCAGGTTAAAGAGACCCAGTACTTC.

This chain connects TRBV27 to TRBJ2-7; perhaps TRBD2 as D (5 bases). The CDR3 length is 14 residues. V shed 5 bases and J shed 4 bases, with 15 bases lying between them. Germline-derived CDR1 and CDR2 are MNHEY and SMNVEV (reference sequence). Here the CDR3 reads CASSPRLAIYEQYF. DNA for the CDR3: TGTGCCAGCAGTCCCCGGTTAGCGATTTACGAGCAGTACTTC.

The J gene is TRBJ1-4, the V gene TRBV5-6; D perhaps matches TRBD1 (6 bases). V lost 4 bases to trimming and J lost 8 bases, with 15 bases between them. The CDR3 has 14 amino acids. Germline values: CDR1 SGHDT, CDR2 YYEEEE. This CDR3 is CASSTQGAVEKLFF. The DNA for the CDR3 is TGTGCCAGCAGCACACAGGGAGCGGTCGAAAAACTGTTTTTT.

The chain is built from TRBV6-5 and TRBJ2-1, with D perhaps matching TRBD2 (5 bases). Germline values: CDR1 MNHEY, CDR2 SVGAGI. V lost 7 bases and J 0 bases, leaving 16 bases between the germline ends. The CDR3 is 16 residues long. The CDR3 bases are TGTGCCAGCACCGACCCTAGAGGGCCCTCCTACAATGAGCAGTTCTTC. It yields the protein CASTDPRGPSYNEQFF.

The chain couples TRBV20-1 to TRBJ2-3; D is possibly TRBD2 (5 bases). Germline V gene data show CDR1 as DFQATT and CDR2 as SNEGSKA (reference sequence). This CDR3 is 10 amino acids long. Between the trimmed V and J ends, which lost 5 bases and 14 bases, there was a span of 14 bases. This CDR3 reads CSAFTGDWYF. CDR3 coding DNA: TGCAGTGCTTTTACCGGGGATTGGTATTTT.

This rearrangement joins TRBV11-1 to TRBJ1-2; 9 bases are a match to TRBD1. J gave up 2 bases and V 4 bases, and 8 bases lay outside the gene matches. The germline gives CDR1 SGHAT, CDR2 FQDESV (reference sequence). This CDR3 has 16 residues. This chain's CDR3 is CASSSPTGGVNYGYTF. Here the CDR3 DNA reads TGTGCCAGCAGCTCTCCGACAGGGGGTGTAAACTATGGCTACACCTTC.

This sequence joins TRBV27 and TRBJ1-1; D remains ambiguous. This CDR3 spans 13 amino acids. Germline V gene sequence: CDR1 MNHEY, CDR2 SMNVEV (reference sequence). Between the trimmed V and J ends, which lost 5 bases and 5 bases, there was a span of 12 bases. The CDR3 loop is CASSPPPWTEAFF. The CDR3 DNA reads as TGTGCCAGCAGTCCCCCGCCGTGGACTGAAGCTTTCTTT.

The DNA for the CDR3 is TGTGCCAGCAGCGGATCTTGGGGGACAGGGTCATTCGGAAACACCATATATTTT. It is translated as CASSGSWGTGSFGNTIYF. This chain links TRBV9 with TRBJ1-3; 9 bases agree with TRBD1. V lost 3 bases and J lost 4; bases outside the gene matches: 14. The CDR3 is 18 residues long. Germline V gene sequence: CDR1 SGDLS, CDR2 YYNGEE.

This clonotype came up a few times. The V call is TRBV6-1, the J call TRBJ2-3, with 9 bases matching TRBD2. This CDR3 has 15 amino acids. The V gene end was trimmed by 4 bases and the J gene end by 2 bases; junction bases not matched to a gene: 4. Germline V CDR1 and CDR2: MNHNS, SASEGT. CDR3 protein: CASSGSGGHTDTQYF. CDR3 DNA sequence: TGTGCCAGCAGTGGTAGCGGGGGACACACAGATACGCAGTATTTT.

This chain links TRBV6-2 or TRBV6-3 with TRBJ1-4; D call uncertain. Germline loops: CDR1 MNHEY, CDR2 SVGEGT. Deletions cut 8 bases from V and 8 bases from J, with 15 bases between. The CDR3 loop spans 13 amino acids. CDR3 sequence reads: CASRQPEEEKLFF. Here the CDR3 DNA reads TGTGCCAGCCGGCAGCCTGAGGAGGAAAAACTGTTTTTT.

V gene TRBV12-3 or TRBV12-4 combines with J gene TRBJ2-1; D could derive from TRBD1 or TRBD2 (5 bases each). The germline V and J ends were trimmed by 5 bases and 8 bases, with 16 bases remaining between them. CDR3 length: 14 amino acids. The CDR3 here is CASSAAGGYDEQFF. DNA of the CDR3: TGTGCCAGCAGTGCGGCTGGGGGTTACGATGAGCAGTTCTTC.

The CDR3 DNA reads TGTGCCAGTAGTATAGGGGACAGGTCTAGGGACAATGAGCAGTTCTTC. Residues: CASSIGDRSRDNEQFF. The chain joins TRBV19 to TRBJ2-1; 8 nucleotides line up with TRBD1. The length of the CDR3 is 16 residues. V was clipped by 1 base and J by 5 bases; unmatched bases: 7. CDR1 is LNHDA, CDR2 SQIVND, per germline (reference sequence).